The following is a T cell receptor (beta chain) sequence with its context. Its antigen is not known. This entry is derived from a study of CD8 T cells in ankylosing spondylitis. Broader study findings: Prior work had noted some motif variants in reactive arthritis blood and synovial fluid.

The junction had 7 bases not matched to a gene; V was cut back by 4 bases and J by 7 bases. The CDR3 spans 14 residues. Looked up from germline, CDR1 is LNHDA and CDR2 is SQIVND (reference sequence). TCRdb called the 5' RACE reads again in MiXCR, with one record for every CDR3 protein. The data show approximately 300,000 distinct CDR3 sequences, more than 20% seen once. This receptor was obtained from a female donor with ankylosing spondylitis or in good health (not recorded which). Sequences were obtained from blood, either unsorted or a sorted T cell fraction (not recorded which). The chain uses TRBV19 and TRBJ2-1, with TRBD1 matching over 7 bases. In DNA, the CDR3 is TGTGCCAGTAGTACTGGGACAGATGAAAATGAGCAGTTCTTC. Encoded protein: CASSTGTDENEQFF.